This T cell receptor beta chain was recorded in a study of shared clonotypes between healthy human individuals. Concerning this clone itself: A far larger clone is a single base away, which makes a read error likely. Because the CDR3 is missing its conserved closing phenylalanine or tryptophan, this is likely a read error.

The germline V gene encodes CDR1 MNHNS and CDR2 SASEGT. The CDR3 extends over 14 amino acids. V lost 6 bases to trimming and J lost 8 bases; unmatched junction nucleotides: 9. Libraries were prepared by immunoSEQ multiplex PCR; TCRdb keeps only in-frame clonotypes and omits some of them. Among about 460,000 clones listed, around 77% were seen once. The clonotype comes from a woman aged 40 to 49 in good health. Some clones in this sample may be carry-over from other donors' samples. The genes are TRBV6-1 and TRBJ1-4, with 7 positions matching TRBD1. Material for sequencing was PBMCs. The CDR3 DNA follows: TGTGCCAGCAGGAGACAGGGAGGGGAGGAAAAACTGTTTCTT. This sequence encodes CASRRQGGEEKLFL.